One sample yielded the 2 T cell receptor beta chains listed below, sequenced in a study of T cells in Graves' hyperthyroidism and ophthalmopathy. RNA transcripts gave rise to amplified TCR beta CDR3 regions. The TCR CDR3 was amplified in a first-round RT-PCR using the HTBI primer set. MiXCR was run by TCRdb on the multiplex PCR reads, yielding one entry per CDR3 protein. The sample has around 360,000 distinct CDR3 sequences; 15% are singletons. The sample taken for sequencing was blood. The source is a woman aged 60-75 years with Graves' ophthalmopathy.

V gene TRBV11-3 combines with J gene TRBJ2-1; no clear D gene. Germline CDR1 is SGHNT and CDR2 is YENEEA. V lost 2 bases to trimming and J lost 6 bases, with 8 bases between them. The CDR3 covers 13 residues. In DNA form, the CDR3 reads TGTGCCAGCAGCTTAAACTTATTCAATGAGCAGTTCTTC. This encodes CASSLNLFNEQFF.

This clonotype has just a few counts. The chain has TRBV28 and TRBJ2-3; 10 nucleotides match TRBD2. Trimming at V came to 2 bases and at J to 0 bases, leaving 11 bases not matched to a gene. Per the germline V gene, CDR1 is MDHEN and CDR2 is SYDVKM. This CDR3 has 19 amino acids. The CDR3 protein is CASSLPLGLADRSTDTQYF. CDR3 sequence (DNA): TGTGCCAGCAGTTTACCTCTCGGACTAGCGGACCGAAGCACAGATACGCAGTATTTT.